This entry concerns a single T cell receptor beta chain. Antigen specificity is unknown. These data are taken from a study of siplizumab effects on memory and regulatory T cells. Study outcomes and limitations: Naive T cells seemed more diverse than memory cells and seemed major alloresponse contributors. Researchers did not confirm the suppressive function of proliferating Tregs from siplizumab cultures. Among alloreactive clones, only a minor fraction mapped to unstimulated subsets.

The study assayed roughly 91,000 TCR templates per sample. Method: immunoSEQ multiplex PCR; TCRdb's copy keeps in-frame clones and lacks some. The table has 110,000 or so clones, about 94% seen once. Trimming took 3 bases from V and 0 from J, leaving 6 bases between them. Germline loops: CDR1 SGHRS, CDR2 YFSETQ. There are 14 residues in the CDR3. The sample comprised non-Treg CD4+ T cells sorted from blood. The TCR sequence derives from a human donor in good health. V gene TRBV5-1 combines with J gene TRBJ1-4; possibly TRBD1 for D (5 bases). The CDR3 protein is CASSWGATNEKLFF. The CDR3 DNA reads as TGCGCCAGCAGCTGGGGGGCAACTAATGAAAAACTGTTTTTT.